This passage covers 9 T cell receptor beta chains from one sample sequenced in a study of blood T cell repertoires in COVID-19. Sequencing used immunoSEQ multiplex PCR; TCRdb keeps in-frame clones, though not all of them. The sample includes around 190,000 clones, roughly 82% of them seen just once. Sequencing was done on a sample of peripheral blood. These receptors came from a woman aged 60-70 years with COVID-19, enrolled during active disease.

The chain joins TRBV12-5 to TRBJ2-2; 9 bases match TRBD1. Unmatched junction bases numbered 8, after V lost 5 bases and J lost 4 bases. Germline CDR1 LGHNT, CDR2 FRNRAP. This CDR3 comprises 16 residues. The CDR3 is CASGKGTGWLTGELFF. CDR3 DNA sequence: TGTGCTAGTGGTAAAGGGACAGGGTGGCTCACCGGGGAGCTGTTTTTT.

Concerning this clone itself: Mismatch with germline at one junction end may stem from a read error. The rearrangement links TRBV12-3 or TRBV12-4 to TRBJ1-2, with 11 bases aligning to TRBD1. CDR3 length: 13 residues. CDR3 in amino acids: CASRTGTGGLYSF. As DNA, the CDR3 is TGTGCCAGCAGAACCGGGACAGGGGGACTCTATTCCTTC.

The chain carries TRBV11-2 and TRBJ2-7, with D possibly matching TRBD2 (6 bases). CDR1 and CDR2 from the germline V gene are SGHAT and FQNNGV. This CDR3 is 16 amino acids long. The ends were cut back, 5 bases at V and 0 bases at J, with 17 bases in the middle. In DNA, the CDR3 is TGTGCCAGCAGCCCCACCTTCGCGGGGTCCTCCTACGAGCAGTACTTC. As protein: CASSPTFAGSSYEQYF.

The chain carries TRBV29-1 and TRBJ2-7; possibly TRBD2 for D (6 bases). Trimming took 0 bases from V and 3 from J, leaving 18 bases between them. CDR1 is SQVTM and CDR2 is ANQGSEA in the germline V gene. CDR3 length: 16 amino acids. CDR3 in amino acids: CSVEDARTGVDYEQYF. In DNA form, the CDR3 reads TGCAGCGTTGAAGATGCCAGGACGGGGGTTGACTACGAGCAGTACTTC.

The V gene is TRBV20-1, the J gene TRBJ1-4; no clear D gene. This CDR3 is 11 amino acids long. Per germline, CDR1 DFQATT and CDR2 SNEGSKA (reference sequence). V lost 6 bases and J 8 bases, leaving 10 bases between the germline ends. The CDR3 reads CSAPILEKLFF. The CDR3 DNA reads as TGCAGTGCCCCCATCCTAGAAAAACTGTTTTTT.

The V call is TRBV28, the J call TRBJ1-2, with D possibly matching TRBD1 (6 bases). Germline loops: CDR1 MDHEN, CDR2 SYDVKM. V lost 7 bases, J lost 2 bases, and 11 bases lay in between. There are 13 residues in the CDR3. CDR3 sequence: CASIQGSNYGYTF. CDR3 DNA: TGTGCCAGCATACAGGGTTCGAACTATGGCTACACCTTC.

The chain joins TRBV5-4 to TRBJ2-3; D perhaps matches TRBD2 (6 bases). The CDR3 has 17 amino acids. The V and J ends lost 0 bases and 3 bases respectively, with 17 bases between them. Germline lookup yields CDR1 SGHNT and CDR2 YYREEE (reference sequence). CDR3 sequence: CASSLASAGRRTDTQYF. The DNA for the CDR3 is TGTGCCAGCAGCTTGGCCTCGGCGGGAAGACGAACAGATACGCAGTATTTT.

This chain links TRBV6-2 or TRBV6-3 with TRBJ1-5; the D gene is possibly TRBD1 (6 bases). The CDR3 is 13 residues long. CDR1 and CDR2 (germline): MNHEY, SVGEGT. The V end was cut by 5 bases, the J end by 9 bases, with 14 bases between. CDR3 amino acids: CASSRHRDSPQHF. The CDR3 DNA follows: TGTGCCAGCAGTCGCCACAGGGATTCGCCCCAGCATTTT.

J is TRBJ1-1 and V is TRBV27; 9 bases align to TRBD1. V shed 8 bases, J shed 2 bases, and the junction held 6 bases outside the gene matches. This CDR3 spans 14 amino acids. CDR1 and CDR2 from the germline V gene are MNHEY and SMNVEV (reference sequence). CDR3 amino acids: CASLKDRGNTEAFF. CDR3 DNA sequence: TGTGCCAGCTTGAAGGACAGGGGAAACACTGAAGCTTTCTTT.